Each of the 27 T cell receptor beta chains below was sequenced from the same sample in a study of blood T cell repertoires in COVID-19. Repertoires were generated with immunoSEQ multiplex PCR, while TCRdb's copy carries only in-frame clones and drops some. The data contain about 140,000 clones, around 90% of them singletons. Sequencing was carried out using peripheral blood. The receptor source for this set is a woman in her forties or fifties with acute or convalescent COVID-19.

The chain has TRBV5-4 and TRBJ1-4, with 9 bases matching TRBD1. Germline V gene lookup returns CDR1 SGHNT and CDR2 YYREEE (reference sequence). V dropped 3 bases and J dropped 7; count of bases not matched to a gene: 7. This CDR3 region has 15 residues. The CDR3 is CASSSTGGSVEKLFF. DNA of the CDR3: TGTGCCAGCAGCTCGACAGGGGGTTCAGTTGAAAAACTGTTTTTT.

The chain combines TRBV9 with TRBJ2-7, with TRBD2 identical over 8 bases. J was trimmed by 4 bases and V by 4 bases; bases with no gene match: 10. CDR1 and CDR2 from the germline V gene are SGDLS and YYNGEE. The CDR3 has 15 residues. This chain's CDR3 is CASSFSGTSNYEQYF. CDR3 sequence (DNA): TGTGCCAGCAGCTTCTCCGGGACTAGTAATTACGAGCAGTACTTC.

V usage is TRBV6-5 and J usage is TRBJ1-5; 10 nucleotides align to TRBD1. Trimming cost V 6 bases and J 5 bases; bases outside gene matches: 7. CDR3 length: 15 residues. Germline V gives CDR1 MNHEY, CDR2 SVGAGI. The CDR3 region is CASRPTGGNDQPQHF. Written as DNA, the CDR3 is TGTGCCAGCAGGCCGACAGGGGGCAACGATCAGCCCCAGCATTTT.

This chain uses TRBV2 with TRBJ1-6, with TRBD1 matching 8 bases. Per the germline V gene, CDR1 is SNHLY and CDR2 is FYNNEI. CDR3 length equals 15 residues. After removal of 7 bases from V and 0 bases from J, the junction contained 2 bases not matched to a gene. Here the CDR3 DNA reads TGTGCCAGCACCGACAGGGGCTCCTATAATTCACCCCTCCACTTT. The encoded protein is CASTDRGSYNSPLHF.

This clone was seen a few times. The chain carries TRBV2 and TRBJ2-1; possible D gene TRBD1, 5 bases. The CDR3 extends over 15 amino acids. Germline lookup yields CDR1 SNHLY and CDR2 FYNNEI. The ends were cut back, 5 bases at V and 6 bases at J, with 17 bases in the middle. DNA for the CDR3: TGTGCCAGCAGTAGGACACGGCAAGTCGGCAATGAGCAGTTCTTC. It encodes CASSRTRQVGNEQFF.

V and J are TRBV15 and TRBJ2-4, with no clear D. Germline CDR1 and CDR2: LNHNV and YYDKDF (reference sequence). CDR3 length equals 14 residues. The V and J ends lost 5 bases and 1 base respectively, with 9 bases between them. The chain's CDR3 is CATSLHGAKNIQYF. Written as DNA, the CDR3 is TGTGCCACCAGCTTGCACGGGGCCAAAAACATTCAGTACTTC.

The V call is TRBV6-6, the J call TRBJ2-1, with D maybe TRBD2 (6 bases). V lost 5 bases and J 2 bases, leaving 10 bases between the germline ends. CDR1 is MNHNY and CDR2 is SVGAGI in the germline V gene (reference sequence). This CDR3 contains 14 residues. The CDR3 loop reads CASSRSGPYNEQFF. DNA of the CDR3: TGTGCCAGCAGTCGTAGCGGTCCCTACAATGAGCAGTTCTTC.

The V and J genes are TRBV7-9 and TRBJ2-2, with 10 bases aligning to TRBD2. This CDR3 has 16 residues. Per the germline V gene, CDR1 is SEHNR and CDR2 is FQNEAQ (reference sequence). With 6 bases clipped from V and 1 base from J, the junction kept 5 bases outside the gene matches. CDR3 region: CASSLIAGGNTGELFF. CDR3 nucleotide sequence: TGTGCCAGCAGTTTGATAGCGGGAGGGAACACCGGGGAGCTGTTTTTT.

In nucleotides, the CDR3 is TGTGCCAGCAGCTTAGGCTTCGGGACAGGGGATGGCTACACCTTC. Encoded protein: CASSLGFGTGDGYTF. This sequence joins TRBV7-9 and TRBJ1-2, with 10 bases matching TRBD1. There are 15 residues in the CDR3. V was pared by 1 base and J by 6 bases, with 5 bases of the junction left unmatched. Looked up from germline, CDR1 is SEHNR and CDR2 is FQNEAQ (reference sequence).

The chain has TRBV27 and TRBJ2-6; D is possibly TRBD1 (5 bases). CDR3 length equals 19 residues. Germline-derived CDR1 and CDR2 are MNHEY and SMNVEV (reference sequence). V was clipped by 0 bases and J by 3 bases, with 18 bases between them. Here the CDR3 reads CASSLSFRYWGIGANVLTF. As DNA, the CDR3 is TGTGCCAGCAGTTTATCTTTCCGATACTGGGGCATTGGGGCCAACGTCCTGACTTTC.

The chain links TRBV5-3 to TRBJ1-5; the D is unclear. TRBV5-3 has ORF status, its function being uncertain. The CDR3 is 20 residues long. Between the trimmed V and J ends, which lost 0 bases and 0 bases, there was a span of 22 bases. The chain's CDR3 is CARSLGACFTPRYSNQPQHF. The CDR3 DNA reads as TGTGCCAGAAGCTTGGGAGCATGTTTTACACCTAGATATAGCAATCAGCCCCAGCATTTT.

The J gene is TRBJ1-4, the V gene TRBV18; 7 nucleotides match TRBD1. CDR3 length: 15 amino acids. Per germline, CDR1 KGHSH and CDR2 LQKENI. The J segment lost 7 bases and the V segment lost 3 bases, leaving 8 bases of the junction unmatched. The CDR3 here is CASSPRQGSGEKLFF. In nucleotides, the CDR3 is TGTGCCAGCTCACCCCGACAGGGATCGGGTGAAAAACTGTTTTTT.

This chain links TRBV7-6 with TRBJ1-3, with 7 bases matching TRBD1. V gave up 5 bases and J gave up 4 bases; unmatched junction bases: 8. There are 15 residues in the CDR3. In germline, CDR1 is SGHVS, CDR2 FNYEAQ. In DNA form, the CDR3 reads TGTGCCAGCAGCACTCTGACAGGGCGGGGAAACACCATATATTTT. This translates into CASSTLTGRGNTIYF.

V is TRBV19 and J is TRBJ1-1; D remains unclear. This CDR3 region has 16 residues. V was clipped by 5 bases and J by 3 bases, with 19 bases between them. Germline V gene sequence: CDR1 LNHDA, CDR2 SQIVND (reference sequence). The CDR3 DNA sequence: TGTGCCAGTAGTCCCCCATCCAGGTTTTCGCACACTGAAGCTTTCTTT. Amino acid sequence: CASSPPSRFSHTEAFF.

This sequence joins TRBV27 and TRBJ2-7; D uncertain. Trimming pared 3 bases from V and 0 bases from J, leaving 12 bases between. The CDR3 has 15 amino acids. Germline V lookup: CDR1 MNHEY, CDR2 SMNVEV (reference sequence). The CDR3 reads CASSFGALNSYEQYF. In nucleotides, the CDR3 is TGTGCCAGCAGTTTTGGTGCGCTGAACTCCTACGAGCAGTACTTC.

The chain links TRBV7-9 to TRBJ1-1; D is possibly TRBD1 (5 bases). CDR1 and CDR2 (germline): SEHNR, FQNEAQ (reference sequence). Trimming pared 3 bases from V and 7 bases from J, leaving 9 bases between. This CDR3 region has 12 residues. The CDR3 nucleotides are TGTGCCAGCAGCTTTCAGGGCTATGAAGCTTTCTTT. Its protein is CASSFQGYEAFF.

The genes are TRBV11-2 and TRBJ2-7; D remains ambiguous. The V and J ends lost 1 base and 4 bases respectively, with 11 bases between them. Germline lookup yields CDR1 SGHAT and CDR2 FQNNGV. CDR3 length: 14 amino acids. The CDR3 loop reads CASSLGTVIYEQYF. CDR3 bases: TGTGCCAGCAGCTTAGGAACAGTGATTTACGAGCAGTACTTC.

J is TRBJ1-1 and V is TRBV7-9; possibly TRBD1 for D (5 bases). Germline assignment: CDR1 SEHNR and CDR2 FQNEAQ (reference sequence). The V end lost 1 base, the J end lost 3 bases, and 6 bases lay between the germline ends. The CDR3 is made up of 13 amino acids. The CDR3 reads CASSLEQDTEAFF. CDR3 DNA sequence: TGTGCCAGCAGCTTAGAACAGGACACTGAAGCTTTCTTT. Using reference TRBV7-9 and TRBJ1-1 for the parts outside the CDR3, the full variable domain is DTGVSQNPRHKITKRGQNVTFRCDPISEHNRLYWYRQTLGQGPEFLTYFQNEAQLEKSRLLSDRFSAERPKGSFSTLEIQRTEQGDSAMYLCASSLEQDTEAFFGQGTRLTVV.

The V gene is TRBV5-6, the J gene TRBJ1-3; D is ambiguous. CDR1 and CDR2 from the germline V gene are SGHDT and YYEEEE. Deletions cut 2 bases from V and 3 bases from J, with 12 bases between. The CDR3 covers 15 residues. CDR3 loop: CASSLGATRGNTIYF. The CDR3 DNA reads TGTGCCAGCAGCTTAGGAGCGACTCGTGGAAACACCATATATTTT.

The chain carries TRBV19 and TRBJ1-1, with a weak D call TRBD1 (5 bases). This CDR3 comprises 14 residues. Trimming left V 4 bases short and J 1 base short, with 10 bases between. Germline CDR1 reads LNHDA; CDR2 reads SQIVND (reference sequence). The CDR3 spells CASSTLRENTEAFF. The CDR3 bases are TGTGCCAGTAGTACCCTCAGGGAGAACACTGAAGCTTTCTTT.

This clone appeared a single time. CDR3 loop: CASSPLSGGYNEQFF. For the CDR3, the DNA is TGTGCCAGCAGCCCCTTAAGCGGGGGGTACAATGAGCAGTTCTTC. The chain couples TRBV3-1 (or the pseudogene TRBV3-2) to TRBJ2-1; 9 nucleotides line up with TRBD2. The CDR3 loop spans 15 amino acids. Germline loops: CDR1 LGHDT, CDR2 YNNKEL (reference sequence). The ends lost 4 bases at V and 4 bases at J; junction bases unmatched: 5.

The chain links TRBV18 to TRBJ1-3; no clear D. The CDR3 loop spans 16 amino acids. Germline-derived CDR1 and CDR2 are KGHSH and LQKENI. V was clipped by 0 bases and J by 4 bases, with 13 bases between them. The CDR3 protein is CASSPPGLVLGNTIYF. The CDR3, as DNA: TGTGCCAGCTCACCACCTGGACTAGTATTAGGAAACACCATATATTTT.

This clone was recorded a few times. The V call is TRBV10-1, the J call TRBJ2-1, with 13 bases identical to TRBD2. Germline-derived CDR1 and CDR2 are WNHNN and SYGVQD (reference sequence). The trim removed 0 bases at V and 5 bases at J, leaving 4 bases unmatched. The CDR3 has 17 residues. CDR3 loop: CASSESTSGGRNNEQFF. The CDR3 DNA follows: TGCGCCAGCAGTGAGTCGACTAGCGGGGGGAGGAACAATGAGCAGTTCTTC.

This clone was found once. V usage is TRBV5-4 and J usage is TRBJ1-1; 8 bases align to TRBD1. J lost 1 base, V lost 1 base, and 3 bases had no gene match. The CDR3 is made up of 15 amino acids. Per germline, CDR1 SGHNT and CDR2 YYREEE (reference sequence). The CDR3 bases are TGTGCCAGCAGCTTGCAGGGGGCTGGGAACACTGAAGCTTTCTTT. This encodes CASSLQGAGNTEAFF.

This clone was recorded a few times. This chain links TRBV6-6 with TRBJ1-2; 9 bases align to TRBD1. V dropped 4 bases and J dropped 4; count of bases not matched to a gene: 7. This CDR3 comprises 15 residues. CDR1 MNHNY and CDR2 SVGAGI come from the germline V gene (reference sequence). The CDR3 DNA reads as TGTGCCAGCAGTTCATCCGGGACAGGGACCTATGGCTACACCTTC. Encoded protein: CASSSSGTGTYGYTF.

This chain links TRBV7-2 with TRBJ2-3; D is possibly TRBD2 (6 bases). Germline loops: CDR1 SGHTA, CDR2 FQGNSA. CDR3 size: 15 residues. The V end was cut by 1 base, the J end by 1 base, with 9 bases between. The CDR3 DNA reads TGTGCCAGCAGCTTAGGGGGGGAGGGCACAGATACGCAGTATTTT. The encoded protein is CASSLGGEGTDTQYF.

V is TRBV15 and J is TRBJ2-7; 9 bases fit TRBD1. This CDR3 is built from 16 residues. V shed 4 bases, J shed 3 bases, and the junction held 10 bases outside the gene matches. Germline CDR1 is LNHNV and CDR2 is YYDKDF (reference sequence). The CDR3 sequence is CATSKYIATGGYEQYF. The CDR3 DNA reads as TGTGCCACCAGCAAATATATAGCGACAGGGGGCTACGAGCAGTACTTC.